Reported below is one T cell receptor beta chain. Its antigen is not known. Data came from immunoSEQ multiplex PCR; TCRdb stores just in-frame clones and leaves some out. The sample includes roughly 25,000 clones, less than 95% of them seen just once. The source of the sample is a study of T cells in localized non-small cell lung cancer. Notes on the study in general: Clonality of T cells reached its maximum in uninvolved adjacent lung, surpassing tumor. For the top 100 tumor clones, a median roughly 53 also appeared in adjacent lung.

Germline-derived CDR1 and CDR2 are LNHDA and SQIVND (reference sequence). Trimming cost V 6 bases and J 11 bases, with 19 bases left between them. The CDR3 contains 13 residues. This clonotype was obtained from a woman aged 35-75 years with stage I lung adenocarcinoma. This specimen consisted of peripheral blood, obtained before any cancer treatment. The chain joins TRBV19 to TRBJ1-1; D remains ambiguous. Here the CDR3 DNA reads TGTGCCAGTAGCACTCGGTCGGAGAGATCTGCTTTCTTT. It yields the protein CASSTRSERSAFF.